These 20 T cell receptor beta chains came from one sample sequenced in a study of PD-1 blockade in classical Hodgkin lymphoma. Time point here: cycle 4 day 1 (C4D1), after 6 weeks of nivolumab. Relapse after autologous stem cell transplantation occurred in every patient, and brentuximab vedotin exposure varied. This table comes from immunoSEQ multiplex PCR, and its TCRdb copy is limited to in-frame clones, with some not included. The sample holds fewer than 100,000 clones, under 95% seen once. Sequenced here: peripheral blood mononuclear cells (PBMCs), sampled before the fourth cycle of nivolumab. Receptors were obtained from a human donor with classical Hodgkin lymphoma.

The chain carries TRBV5-6 and TRBJ2-3, with 9 bases identical to TRBD1. This CDR3 has 14 residues. V lost 3 bases and J lost 5; bases outside the gene matches: 4. CDR1 is SGHDT and CDR2 is YYEEEE in the germline V gene. CDR3 amino acids: CASSWTGVGDTQYF. The CDR3 bases are TGTGCCAGCAGCTGGACAGGGGTGGGAGATACGCAGTATTTT.

The CDR3 is CASSQEISGRVTDTQYF. CDR3 coding DNA: TGCGCCAGCAGCCAAGAAATTAGCGGGAGGGTAACAGATACGCAGTATTTT. V usage is TRBV4-1 and J usage is TRBJ2-3; 11 bases map to TRBD2. V lost 0 bases, J lost 3 bases, and 5 bases stayed unmatched. CDR1 MGHRA and CDR2 YSYEKL come from the germline V gene. The CDR3 totals 17 residues.

The chain uses TRBV30 and TRBJ2-6; 7 bases agree with TRBD1. V shed 8 bases, J shed 2 bases, and the junction held 6 bases outside the gene matches. The germline gives CDR1 GTSNPN, CDR2 SVGIG (reference sequence). The CDR3 has 14 amino acids. The CDR3 DNA is TGTGCCCAAACAGGGGATCCTGGGGCCAACGTCCTGACTTTC. Its translation: CAQTGDPGANVLTF.

The rearrangement links TRBV6-5 to TRBJ2-4; weak D call: TRBD2 (5 bases). From germline, CDR1 is MNHEY and CDR2 SVGAGI. There are 16 residues in the CDR3. Trimming left V 3 bases short and J 3 bases short, with 15 bases between. In nucleotides, the CDR3 is TGTGCCAGCAGTTATGGTGGGCGAGGGAGCAAAAACATTCAGTACTTC. It encodes CASSYGGRGSKNIQYF.

The V call is TRBV5-6, the J call TRBJ1-6, with a weak D call TRBD1 (5 bases). Trimming pared 0 bases from V and 5 bases from J, leaving 6 bases between. The CDR3 runs 14 residues. In germline, CDR1 is SGHDT, CDR2 YYEEEE. The CDR3 DNA reads as TGTGCCAGCAGCTTGGACAGGAATAATTCACCCCTCCACTTT. It is translated as CASSLDRNNSPLHF.

The rearrangement links TRBV9 to TRBJ2-1, with 9 nucleotides matching TRBD2. Germline V gene data show CDR1 as SGDLS and CDR2 as YYNGEE. This CDR3 has 15 residues. With V trimmed by 6 bases and J by 2 bases, 6 bases remained unmatched. CDR3 in amino acids: CASTFSGGPYNEQFF. The DNA of the CDR3 is TGTGCCAGCACCTTTAGCGGGGGACCCTACAATGAGCAGTTCTTC.

This chain links TRBV2 with TRBJ1-1; D is ambiguous. The CDR3 spans 11 residues. Deletions cut 7 bases from V and 8 bases from J, with 11 bases between. CDR1 is SNHLY and CDR2 is FYNNEI in the germline V gene. The CDR3, as DNA: TGTGCCAGCATCAGACTCCCCGAAGCTTTCTTT. This codes for CASIRLPEAFF.

This clone occurred once. The chain links TRBV21-1 to TRBJ2-7; the D call of TRBD1 is as the table states it, not checked on the DNA. TRBV21-1 is termed a pseudogene. The CDR3 is 15 amino acids. The CDR3 loop is CASSKAGTGGYEQYF. CDR3 coding DNA: TGTGCCAGCAGCAAAGCAGGGACAGGGGGCTACGAGCAGTACTTC.

This chain connects TRBV2 to TRBJ2-2; D assignment may be TRBD1 or TRBD2 (6 bases each). CDR1 is SNHLY and CDR2 is FYNNEI in the germline V gene. This CDR3 has 14 residues. Trimming shortened V by 7 bases and J by 4 bases, and 13 bases separated the two germline ends. The CDR3 sequence is CASNGGWGTGELFF. In DNA, the CDR3 is TGTGCCAGCAACGGGGGCTGGGGCACCGGGGAGCTGTTTTTT.

This chain links TRBV9 with TRBJ2-1, with a weak D call TRBD2 (6 bases). This CDR3 has 12 amino acids. Trimming took off 2 bases at V and 9 bases at J, with 9 bases between the two ends. The germline CDR1 and CDR2 sequences are SGDLS and YYNGEE. The CDR3 here is CASSVGGAEQFF. The CDR3 DNA is TGTGCCAGCAGCGTGGGCGGGGCTGAGCAGTTCTTC.

The chain uses TRBV7-2 and TRBJ2-3; D tentatively reads TRBD1 or TRBD2 (6 bases each). The CDR3 consists of 17 residues. The V end was cut by 5 bases, the J end by 5 bases, with 23 bases between. Looked up from germline, CDR1 is SGHTA and CDR2 is FQGNSA. The CDR3 DNA follows: TGTGCCAGCAGCGACCCTATGGCGGGATGGGGGCAAGATACGCAGTATTTT. Translating gives CASSDPMAGWGQDTQYF. The full variable domain, rest sourced from reference TRBV7-2 and TRBJ2-3, is GAGVSQSPSNKVTEKGKDVELRCDPISGHTALYWYRQSLGQGLEFLIYFQGNSAPDKSGLPSDRFSAERTGGSVSTLTIQRTQQEDSAVYLCASSDPMAGWGQDTQYFGPGTRLTVL.

The rearrangement uses TRBV2 and TRBJ2-1; D uncertain. The CDR3 is 15 residues long. From germline, CDR1 is SNHLY and CDR2 FYNNEI. V dropped 3 bases and J dropped 8 bases, with 17 bases sitting between them. The CDR3 nucleotides are TGTGCCAGCAGTGAGGATCCCCTACTGTGGGATGAGCAGTTCTTC. It codes for CASSEDPLLWDEQFF.

This clone was observed a single time. The J gene is TRBJ2-7, the V gene TRBV7-4, with a weak D call TRBD2 (6 bases). Germline CDR1 SGHVT, CDR2 SQSDAQ. V shed 4 bases and J shed 3 bases, with 13 bases lying between them. There are 14 residues in the CDR3. CDR3 nucleotides: TGTGCCAGCAGCTGGTCCGGGACTCTCTACGAGCAGTACTTC. Amino acids: CASSWSGTLYEQYF.

This sequence joins TRBV5-1 and TRBJ2-1; TRBD2 is a possible D gene (6 bases). The length of the CDR3 is 15 residues. CDR1 SGHRS and CDR2 YFSETQ come from the germline V gene. The ends were cut back, 0 bases at V and 8 bases at J, with 15 bases in the middle. CDR3 region: CASSLAQRALHEQFF. The CDR3 coding sequence is TGCGCCAGCAGCTTGGCCCAGCGGGCTTTACATGAGCAGTTCTTC.

J is TRBJ2-1 and V is TRBV20-1; no clear D gene. Trimming removed 5 bases at V and 4 bases at J, with 6 bases between. The length of the CDR3 is 11 residues. The germline CDR1 and CDR2 sequences are DFQATT and SNEGSKA (reference sequence). Here the CDR3 DNA reads TGCAGTGCTTCATCTTACAATGAGCAGTTCTTC. Its protein is CSASSYNEQFF.

The chain employs TRBV9 and TRBJ2-7; 10 positions match TRBD2. Trimming at V came to 4 bases and at J to 2 bases, leaving 6 bases not matched to a gene. Germline V lookup: CDR1 SGDLS, CDR2 YYNGEE. The CDR3 sequence is 15 residues long. CDR3 protein: CASSIGSGRAYEQYF. DNA for the CDR3: TGTGCCAGCAGCATAGGCAGCGGGAGGGCCTACGAGCAGTACTTC.

There are a few counts of this clone. The chain links TRBV2 to TRBJ2-3; 10 bases line up with TRBD2. Germline CDR1 SNHLY, CDR2 FYNNEI. The CDR3 extends over 14 amino acids. V lost 6 bases and J lost 5; bases outside the gene matches: 5. The CDR3 DNA follows: TGTGCCAGCAGAGAGCGGGAGGGGAGAGATACGCAGTATTTT. Protein product: CASREREGRDTQYF.

The rearrangement uses TRBV10-2 and TRBJ2-3, with 11 bases fitting TRBD1. Germline V gene lookup returns CDR1 WSHSY and CDR2 SAAADI. J lost 6 bases, V lost 2 bases, and 7 bases had no gene match. This CDR3 is built from 16 residues. CDR3 nucleotide sequence: TGCGCCAGCAGTGAGACCGGGACAGGGGGGTTGGATACGCAGTATTTT. Translating gives CASSETGTGGLDTQYF.

This chain joins TRBV28 and TRBJ2-7; no reliable D call. V lost 1 base and J lost 0, with 13 bases in between. The germline gives CDR1 MDHEN, CDR2 SYDVKM. This CDR3 spans 16 amino acids. In nucleotides, the CDR3 is TGTGCCAGCAGTTTATTCCAGGAGATGAGCTCCTACGAGCAGTACTTC. This encodes CASSLFQEMSSYEQYF.

The V and J genes are TRBV6-6 and TRBJ2-5; 9 nucleotides agree with TRBD1. V trimming: 4 bases; J trimming: 4 bases; junction bases outside the gene matches: 7. The length of the CDR3 is 15 residues. The germline CDR1 and CDR2 sequences are MNHNY and SVGAGI (reference sequence). CDR3 loop: CASSSYPGQGETQYF. In DNA form, the CDR3 reads TGTGCCAGCAGTTCGTATCCGGGACAGGGAGAGACCCAGTACTTC.